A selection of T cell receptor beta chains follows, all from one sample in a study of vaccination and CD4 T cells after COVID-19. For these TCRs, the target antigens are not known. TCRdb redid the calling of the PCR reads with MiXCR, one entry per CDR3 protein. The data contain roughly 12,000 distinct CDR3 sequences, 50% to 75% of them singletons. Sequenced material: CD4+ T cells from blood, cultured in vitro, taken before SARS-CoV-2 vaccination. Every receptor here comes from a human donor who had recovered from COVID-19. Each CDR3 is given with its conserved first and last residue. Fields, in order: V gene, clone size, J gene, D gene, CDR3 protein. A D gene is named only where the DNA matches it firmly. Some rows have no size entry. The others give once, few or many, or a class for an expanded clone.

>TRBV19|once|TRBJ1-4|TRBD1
CASSTQGAANEKLFF
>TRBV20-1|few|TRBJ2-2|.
CSARDGAVPTNTGELFF
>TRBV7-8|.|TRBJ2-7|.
CASSWRLVRTLPPYEQYF
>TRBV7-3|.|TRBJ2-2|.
CASSLMVAVAGELFF
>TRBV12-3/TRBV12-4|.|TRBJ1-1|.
CASSFEGRGTEAFF
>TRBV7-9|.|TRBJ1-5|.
CASSLGLDQPQHF
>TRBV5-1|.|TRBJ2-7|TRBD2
CASSRGQREGRSYEQYF
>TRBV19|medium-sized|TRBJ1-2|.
CASSPSDGLGRGYTF
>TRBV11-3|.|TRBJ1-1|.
CASSLAGDLLNTEAFF
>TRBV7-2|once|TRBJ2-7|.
CASSLGVGESYEQYF
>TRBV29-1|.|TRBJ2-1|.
CSVWENEQFF
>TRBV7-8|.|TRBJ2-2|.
CASSYSGTNTGELFF
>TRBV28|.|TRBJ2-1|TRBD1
CASSRRTGARNEQFF
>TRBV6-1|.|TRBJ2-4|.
CAVDIPSGTKNIQYF
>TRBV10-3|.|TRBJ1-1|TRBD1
CAISESGTGGTEAFF
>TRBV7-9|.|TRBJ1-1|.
CASSQTDRNTEAFF
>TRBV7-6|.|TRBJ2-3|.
CASSSAYGVVSDTQYF
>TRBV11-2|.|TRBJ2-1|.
CASSLGVGSYNEQFF
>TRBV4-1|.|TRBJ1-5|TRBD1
CASSPEGQLNQPQHF
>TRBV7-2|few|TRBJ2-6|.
CASSQGPADVLTF
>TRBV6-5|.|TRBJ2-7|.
CASSYSPGSYEQYF
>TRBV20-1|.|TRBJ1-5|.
CSARDAAQFNQPQHF
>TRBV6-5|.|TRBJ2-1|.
CASSYSQFRPQQFF
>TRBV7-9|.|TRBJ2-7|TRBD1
CASSLGQGVSSIYEQYF
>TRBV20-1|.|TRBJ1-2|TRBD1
CSARGPGQGDYGYTF
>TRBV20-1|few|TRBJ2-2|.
CSAVSASGELFF
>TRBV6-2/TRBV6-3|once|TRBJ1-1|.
CASSYSSKETPNTEAFF
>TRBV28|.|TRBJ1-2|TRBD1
CASSHPGQRLTF
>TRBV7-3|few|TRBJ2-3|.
CASSSRGLVQPDTQYF
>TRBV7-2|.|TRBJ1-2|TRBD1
CASSLYRDSYGYTF
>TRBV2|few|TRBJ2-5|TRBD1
CASSGRGTGKTQYF
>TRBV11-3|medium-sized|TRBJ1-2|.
CASSLEGGSHYGYTF
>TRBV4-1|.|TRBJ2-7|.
CASSPSPGNPYEQYF
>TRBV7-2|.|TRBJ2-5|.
CASSLKADQETQYF
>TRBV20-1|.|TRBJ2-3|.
CSAAGTATDTQYF
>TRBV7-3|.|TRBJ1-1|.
CASSLSPGRNTEAFF
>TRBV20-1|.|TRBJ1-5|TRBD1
CSATPDRVGQPQHF
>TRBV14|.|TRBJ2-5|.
CASSFGGIQETQYF
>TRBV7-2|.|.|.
CASSLGAGFGPGTYEQYF
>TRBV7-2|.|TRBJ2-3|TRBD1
CASSAKRGPTDTQYF
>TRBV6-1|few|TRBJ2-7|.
CASQLWSPLSSYEQYF
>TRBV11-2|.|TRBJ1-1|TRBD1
CASSLGQGTEAFF
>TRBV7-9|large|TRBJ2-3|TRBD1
CASSRGQGMGTDTQYF
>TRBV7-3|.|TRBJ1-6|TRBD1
CASSLTGTGASPLHF
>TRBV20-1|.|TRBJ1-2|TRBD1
CSARHLRQGASARGYTF
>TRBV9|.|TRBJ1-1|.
CASSSTANTEAFF
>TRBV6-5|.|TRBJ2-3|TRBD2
CASSYGASGALSPDTQYF
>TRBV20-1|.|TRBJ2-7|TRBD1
CSARGDREPYEQYF
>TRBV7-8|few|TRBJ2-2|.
CASSFRGVGTGELFF